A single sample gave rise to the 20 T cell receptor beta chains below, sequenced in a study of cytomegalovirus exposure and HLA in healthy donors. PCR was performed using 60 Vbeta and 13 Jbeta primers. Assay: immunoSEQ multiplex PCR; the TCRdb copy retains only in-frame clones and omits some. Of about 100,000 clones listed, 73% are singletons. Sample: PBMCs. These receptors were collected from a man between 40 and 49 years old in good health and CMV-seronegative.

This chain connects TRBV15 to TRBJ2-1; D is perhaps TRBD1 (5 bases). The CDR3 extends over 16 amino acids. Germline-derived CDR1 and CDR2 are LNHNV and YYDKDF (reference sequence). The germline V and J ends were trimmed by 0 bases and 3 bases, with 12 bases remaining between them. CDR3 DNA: TGTGCCACCAGCAGAGATAGGACAATCTACTACAATGAGCAGTTCTTC. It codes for CATSRDRTIYYNEQFF.

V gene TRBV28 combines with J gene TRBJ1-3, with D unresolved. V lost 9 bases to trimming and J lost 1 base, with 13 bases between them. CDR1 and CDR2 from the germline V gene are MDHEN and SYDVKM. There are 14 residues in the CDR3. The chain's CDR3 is CASQSVLSGNTIYF. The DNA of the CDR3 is TGTGCCAGTCAATCAGTTTTATCTGGAAACACCATATATTTT.

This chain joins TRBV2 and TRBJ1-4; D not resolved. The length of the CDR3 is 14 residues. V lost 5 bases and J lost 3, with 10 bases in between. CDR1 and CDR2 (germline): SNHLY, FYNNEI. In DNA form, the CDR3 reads TGTGCCAGCAGTTCCCCGGGGTCTAATGAAAAACTGTTTTTT. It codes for CASSSPGSNEKLFF.

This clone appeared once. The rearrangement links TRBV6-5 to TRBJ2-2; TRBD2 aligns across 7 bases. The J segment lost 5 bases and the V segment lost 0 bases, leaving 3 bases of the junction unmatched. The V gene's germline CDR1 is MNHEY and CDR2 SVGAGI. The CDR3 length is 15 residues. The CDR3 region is CASSYSGEGTGELFF. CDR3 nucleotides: TGTGCCAGCAGTTACTCCGGGGAGGGGACCGGGGAGCTGTTTTTT.

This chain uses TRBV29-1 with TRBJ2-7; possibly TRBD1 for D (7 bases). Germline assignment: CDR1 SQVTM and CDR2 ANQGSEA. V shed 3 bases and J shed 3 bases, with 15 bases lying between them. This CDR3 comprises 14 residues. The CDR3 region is CSVEARQGGYEQYF. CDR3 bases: TGCAGCGTTGAGGCTAGACAGGGAGGCTACGAGCAGTACTTC.

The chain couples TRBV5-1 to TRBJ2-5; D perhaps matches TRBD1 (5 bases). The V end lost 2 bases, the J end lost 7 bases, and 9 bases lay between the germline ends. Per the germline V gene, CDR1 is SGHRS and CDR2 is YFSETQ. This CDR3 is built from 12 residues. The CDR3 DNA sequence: TGCGCCAGCAGCTTTGGGGCAGGGACCCAGTACTTC. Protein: CASSFGAGTQYF.

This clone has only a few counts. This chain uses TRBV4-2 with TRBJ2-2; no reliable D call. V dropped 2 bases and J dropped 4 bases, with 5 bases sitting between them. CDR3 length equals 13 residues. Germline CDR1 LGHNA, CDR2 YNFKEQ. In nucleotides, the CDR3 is TGTGCCAGCAGCCAACCCCGCACCGGGGAGCTGTTTTTT. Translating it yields CASSQPRTGELFF.

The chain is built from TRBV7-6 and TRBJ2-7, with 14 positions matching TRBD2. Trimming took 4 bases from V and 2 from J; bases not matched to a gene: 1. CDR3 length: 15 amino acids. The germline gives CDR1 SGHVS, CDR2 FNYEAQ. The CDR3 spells CASSWGLAGAYEQYF. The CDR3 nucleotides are TGTGCCAGCAGCTGGGGACTAGCGGGGGCCTACGAGCAGTACTTC.

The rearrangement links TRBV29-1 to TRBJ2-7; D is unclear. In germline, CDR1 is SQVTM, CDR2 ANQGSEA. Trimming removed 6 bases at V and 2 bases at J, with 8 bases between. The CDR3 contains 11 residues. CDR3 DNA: TGCAGCGTGGATGACACCTACGAGCAGTACTTC. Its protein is CSVDDTYEQYF.

The CDR3 coding sequence is TGCGCCAGCAGCCAAGAGATGTGGGGAGACGCTTTCTTT. This codes for CASSQEMWGDAFF. The chain employs TRBV4-3 and TRBJ1-1; D is undetermined. The germline V gene has CDR1 LGHNA and CDR2 YSLEER. The CDR3 is made up of 13 amino acids. V lost 0 bases and J lost 11, with 13 bases in between.

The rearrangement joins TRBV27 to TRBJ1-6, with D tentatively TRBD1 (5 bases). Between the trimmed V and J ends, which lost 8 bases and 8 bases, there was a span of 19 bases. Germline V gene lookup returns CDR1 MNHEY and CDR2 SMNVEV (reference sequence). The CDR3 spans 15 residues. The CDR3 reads CASRSVRGGYSPLHF. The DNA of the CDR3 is TGTGCCAGCCGCTCCGTCCGTGGGGGGTATTCACCCCTCCACTTT.

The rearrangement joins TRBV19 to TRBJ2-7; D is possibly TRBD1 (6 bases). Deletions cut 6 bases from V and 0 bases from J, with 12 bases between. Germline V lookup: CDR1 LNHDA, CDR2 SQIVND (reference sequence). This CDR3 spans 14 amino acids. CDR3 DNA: TGTGCCAGTAGGGGCCGGGACACCTCCTACGAGCAGTACTTC. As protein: CASRGRDTSYEQYF.

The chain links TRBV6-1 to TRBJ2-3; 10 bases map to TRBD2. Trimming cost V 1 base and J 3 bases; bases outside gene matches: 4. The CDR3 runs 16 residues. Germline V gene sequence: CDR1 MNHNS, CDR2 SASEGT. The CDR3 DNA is TGTGCCAGCAGTGAAGAACTAGCGGGGAGGACAGATACGCAGTATTTT. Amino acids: CASSEELAGRTDTQYF.

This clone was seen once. The CDR3 DNA is TGTGCCAGCAGCCCACGACAGGGCTATACGCAGTATTTT. This gives the protein CASSPRQGYTQYF. The chain has TRBV7-9 and TRBJ2-3; 7 nucleotides align to TRBD1. The trim removed 5 bases at V and 7 bases at J, leaving 6 bases unmatched. The CDR3 spans 13 residues. Germline V gene data show CDR1 as SEHNR and CDR2 as FQNEAQ (reference sequence).

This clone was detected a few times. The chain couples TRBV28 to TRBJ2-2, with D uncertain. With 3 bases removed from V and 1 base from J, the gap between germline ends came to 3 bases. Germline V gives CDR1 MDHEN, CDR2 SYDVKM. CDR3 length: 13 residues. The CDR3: CASSFQNTGELFF. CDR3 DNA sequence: TGTGCCAGCAGTTTTCAGAACACCGGGGAGCTGTTTTTT.

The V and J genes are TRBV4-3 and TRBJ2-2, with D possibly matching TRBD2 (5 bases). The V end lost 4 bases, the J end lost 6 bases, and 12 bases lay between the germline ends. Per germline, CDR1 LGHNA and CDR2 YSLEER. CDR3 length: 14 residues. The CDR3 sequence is CASSPELVAGELFF. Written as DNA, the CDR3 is TGCGCCAGCAGCCCAGAACTAGTGGCCGGGGAGCTGTTTTTT.

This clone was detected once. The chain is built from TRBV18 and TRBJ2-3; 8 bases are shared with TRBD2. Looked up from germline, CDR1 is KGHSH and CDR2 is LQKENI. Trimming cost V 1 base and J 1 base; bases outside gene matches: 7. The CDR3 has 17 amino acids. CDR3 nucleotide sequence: TGTGCCAGCTCACCACGCTTGAGTAGCGGGGGCACAGATACGCAGTATTTT. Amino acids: CASSPRLSSGGTDTQYF.

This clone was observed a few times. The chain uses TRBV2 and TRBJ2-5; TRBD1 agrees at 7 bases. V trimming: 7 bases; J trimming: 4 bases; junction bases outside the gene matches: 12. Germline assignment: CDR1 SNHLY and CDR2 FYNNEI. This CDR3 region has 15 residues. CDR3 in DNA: TGTGCCAGCAAGAGAGGGGACAGCCAAGGAGAGACCCAGTACTTC. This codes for CASKRGDSQGETQYF.

CDR3 nucleotide sequence: TGTGCCAGCAGCTCACAGGGGTTGGGACAGCCCCAGCATTTT. Translating it yields CASSSQGLGQPQHF. V usage is TRBV6-5 and J usage is TRBJ1-5; 7 bases match TRBD1. The CDR3 length is 14 residues. The germline V gene has CDR1 MNHEY and CDR2 SVGAGI. With V trimmed by 6 bases and J by 7 bases, 9 bases remained unmatched.

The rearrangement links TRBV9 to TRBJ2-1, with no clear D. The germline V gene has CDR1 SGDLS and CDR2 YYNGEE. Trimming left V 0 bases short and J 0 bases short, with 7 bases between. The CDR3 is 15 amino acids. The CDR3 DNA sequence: TGTGCCAGCAGCGTAGGCCCTAGCTCCTACAATGAGCAGTTCTTC. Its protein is CASSVGPSSYNEQFF.